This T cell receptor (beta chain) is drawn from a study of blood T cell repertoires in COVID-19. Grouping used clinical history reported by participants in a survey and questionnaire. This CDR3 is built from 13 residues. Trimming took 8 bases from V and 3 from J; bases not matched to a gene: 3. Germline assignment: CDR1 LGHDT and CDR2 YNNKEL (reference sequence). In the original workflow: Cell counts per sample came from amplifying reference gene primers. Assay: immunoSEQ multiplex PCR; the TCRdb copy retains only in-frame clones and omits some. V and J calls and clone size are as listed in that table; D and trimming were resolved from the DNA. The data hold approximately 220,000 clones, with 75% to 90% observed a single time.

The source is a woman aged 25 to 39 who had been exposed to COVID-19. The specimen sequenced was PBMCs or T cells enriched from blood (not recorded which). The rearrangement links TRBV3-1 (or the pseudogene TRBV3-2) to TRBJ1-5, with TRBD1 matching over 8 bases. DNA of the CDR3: TGTGCCAGCGGACAGGGTTCCAATCAGCCCCAGCATTTT. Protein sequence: CASGQGSNQPQHF.